The T cell receptor (beta chain) under discussion was sequenced for a study of blood T cell repertoires in COVID-19. At the level of the study: Acute and convalescent COVID-19 samples came from the United States, Italy and Spain. T cells, B-cell-depleted T cells, or PBMCs supplied cDNA or gDNA.

Per the authors' pipeline: How many nucleated cells were present was estimated from reference gene primer amplification. The protocol was immunoSEQ multiplex PCR, while the TCRdb copy is restricted to in-frame clones and leaves out a portion. V and J calls plus clone size are reproduced from that table; the DNA served to infer D and trimming. The data contain tens of thousands of clones, roughly nine tenths of them seen just once; the ten biggest clones take up around 3.4%. Between the trimmed V and J ends, which lost 5 bases and 6 bases, there was a span of 8 bases. In germline, CDR1 is SGHTA, CDR2 FQGNSA. The CDR3 extends over 12 amino acids.

This clonotype was sampled from an older woman with acute or convalescent COVID-19. The sequencing sample was made of peripheral blood. The rearrangement joins TRBV7-2 to TRBJ1-3; D not certain. The CDR3 here is CASSHPQNTIYF. As DNA, the CDR3 is TGTGCCAGCAGCCATCCCCAAAACACCATATATTTT.